Listed below are T cell receptor beta chains from one sample, sequenced in a study of T cell repertoires in cytomegalovirus infection. No antigen has been assigned to these receptors. TCRdb independently ran MiXCR on the reads; one entry per CDR3 protein. In the table there are more than 45,000 distinct CDR3 sequences, about 30% of which are singletons. The material sequenced was PBMCs, sequenced either directly or after in vitro stimulation (not recorded which). The receptors were gathered from a human donor in good health (CMV status not recorded). Some clones in this sample may be carry-over from other donors' samples. Both conserved end residues are part of each CDR3. A D gene is named only where the DNA matches it firmly. Where a row states a size, it is once, few, many or the class of an expanded clone; other rows omit it.

D | J | V | size | CDR3 | DNA
- | TRBJ1-1 | TRBV28 | medium-sized | CASSLNAGNTEAFF | TGTGCCAGCAGTTTAAATGCAGGGAACACTGAAGCTTTCTTT
- | TRBJ2-3 | TRBV7-2 | - | CASSLGLPPRNTQYF | TGTGCCAGCAGCCTGGGACTGCCCCCCCGTAATACGCAGTATTTT
- | TRBJ1-4 | TRBV6-1 | few | CASSEAKGREKLFF | TGTGCCAGCAGTGAAGCGAAGGGTCGGGAAAAACTGTTTTTT
- | TRBJ2-2 | TRBV28 | - | CASSLIGTLAGELFF | TGTGCCAGCAGTTTAATCGGGACCTTGGCCGGGGAGCTGTTTTTT
- | TRBJ1-2 | TRBV7-9 | - | CASTSLRVKGYTF | TGTGCCAGCACCTCTTTGAGGGTTAAAGGCTACACCTTC
- | TRBJ1-1 | TRBV7-2 | many | CASSYQWDTEAFF | TGTGCCAGCAGCTACCAATGGGACACTGAAGCTTTCTTT
- | TRBJ2-5 | TRBV7-6 | - | CASSLMAGRETQYF | TGTGCCAGCAGCTTAATGGCAGGTCGGGAGACCCAGTACTTC
TRBD1 | TRBJ2-7 | TRBV18 | - | CASSPGQGGSSYEQYF | TGTGCCAGCTCCCCCGGACAGGGAGGAAGCTCCTACGAGCAGTACTTC
- | TRBJ2-7 | TRBV4-1 | - | CASSREKDSSYEQYF | TGTGCCAGCAGCCGAGAAAAGGACAGCTCCTACGAGCAGTACTTC
- | TRBJ1-2 | TRBV7-2 | - | CASSLATGQGGYGYTF | TGTGCCAGCAGCTTAGCAACGGGACAAGGGGGCTATGGCTACACCTTC
- | TRBJ1-2 | TRBV7-3 | - | CASSIGGGYTF | TGTGCCAGCAGCATAGGCGGTGGCTACACCTTC
- | TRBJ2-7 | TRBV5-1 | - | CASSFVVTGNSYEQYF | TGCGCCAGCAGCTTCGTGGTAACAGGGAACTCCTACGAGCAGTACTTC
- | TRBJ2-7 | TRBV7-2 | many | CASSLERATYEQYF | TGTGCCAGCAGCTTGGAACGGGCCACCTACGAGCAGTACTTC
- | TRBJ2-3 | TRBV7-2 | - | CASSFPYTDTQYF | TGTGCCAGCAGCTTTCCCTACACAGATACGCAGTATTTT
- | TRBJ2-3 | TRBV4-3 | - | CASSQQSTDTQYF | TGCGCCAGCAGCCAGCAATCCACAGATACGCAGTATTTT
TRBD2 | TRBJ2-1 | TRBV7-8 | few | CPGTSGDEQFF | TGCCCAGGGACTAGCGGCGATGAGCAGTTCTTC
- | TRBJ2-3 | TRBV5-1 | - | CASSLPPRVRDTDTQYF | TGCGCCAGCAGCTTGCCACCACGGGTTAGGGACACAGATACGCAGTATTTT
- | TRBJ1-5 | TRBV2 | - | CASSHLPPPGDQPQHF | TGTGCCAGCAGCCACCTCCCCCCTCCGGGGGATCAGCCCCAGCATTTT
TRBD1 | TRBJ2-2 | TRBV27 | - | CASSLLGQGNTGELFF | TGTGCCAGCAGTTTATTGGGACAGGGCAACACCGGGGAGCTGTTTTTT
- | TRBJ2-5 | TRBV7-9 | - | CSSSSPRGEETQYF | TGTTCCAGCAGCTCCCCAAGGGGGGAAGAGACCCAGTACTTC
- | TRBJ1-5 | TRBV6-1 | few | CASSEVTDSQSLAQHF | TGTGCCAGCAGTGAAGTAACAGATTCCCAATCATTGGCCCAGCATTTT
TRBD2 | TRBJ2-7 | TRBV12-3/TRBV12-4 | - | CASSSPTSGRYYEQYF | TGTGCCAGCAGCAGCCCCACTAGCGGGAGGTACTACGAGCAGTACTTC
TRBD2 | TRBJ2-3 | TRBV4-1 | few | CASSDPTLAGGPIKSGDTQYF | TGCGCCAGCAGCGACCCTACCCTAGCGGGGGGGCCGATAAAGAGCGGAGATACGCAGTATTTT
- | TRBJ1-5 | TRBV5-1 | many | CASSLRSPGGNQPQHF | TGCGCCAGCAGCCTCCGGAGTCCTGGGGGCAATCAGCCCCAGCATTTT
- | TRBJ1-2 | TRBV7-2 | many | CASSHRPGPYGYTF | TGTGCCAGCAGCCACCGGCCGGGCCCCTATGGCTACACCTTC
- | TRBJ2-3 | TRBV7-9 | few | CASSLAQMGTDTQYF | TGTGCCAGCAGCTTAGCGCAGATGGGCACAGATACGCAGTATTTT